This T cell receptor (beta chain) emerged from a study of post-analysis software for immune sequencing data. Study at large: Secondary progressive, relapsing-remitting and progressive-relapsing multiple sclerosis were among the included disease courses.

Study-wide results and caveats: Same-batch preparations were strongly co-clustered by F measure. Controls showed lower frequencies than patients for several TRBV segments, and TRBV5-6, TRBV5-1 and TRBV20-1 were among these. A significant reduction in normalized Chao1 diversity was observed in multiple sclerosis patients versus controls.

TCR beta libraries were prepared from cDNA with unique molecular identifiers. T cells numbering roughly 0.85 to 11 million gave rise to about 490,000 cDNA molecules. TCRdb reprocessed the PCR reads via MiXCR and lists one record per CDR3 protein. The table records about 540,000 distinct CDR3 sequences, approximately 34% of them present only once. Per the germline V gene, CDR1 is WSHSY and CDR2 is SAAADI. The CDR3 covers 11 residues. V shed 9 bases and J shed 0 bases, with 6 bases lying between them. This clonotype was detected a few times. Its antigen remains unidentified. The TCR originated in a girl aged 2-17 years with multiple sclerosis. The specimen sequenced was blood. The chain couples TRBV10-2 to TRBJ2-7, with D unresolved. The CDR3 DNA is TGCGCCAGTCTAAGCTCCTACGAGCAGTACTTC. Translating it yields CASLSSYEQYF.